These T cell receptor beta chains were read from a single sample in a study of blood T cells in healthy people across ages. TCRdb redid the calling of the 5' RACE reads with MiXCR, one entry per CDR3 protein. The data hold around 990,000 distinct CDR3 sequences, with roughly two fifths observed a single time. Sample: blood. These receptors came from a man in his late teens or twenties in good health. Both conserved end residues are part of each CDR3. Each record gives: V gene, D gene, clone size, J gene, CDR3 protein, CDR3 DNA. D genes are given only for firm matches. Size tells how often a clone was seen (once, few, many) or the class of an expanded clone, and some rows leave it out.

v_call: TRBV12-3/TRBV12-4; d_call: .; clone_size: .; j_call: TRBJ2-5; cdr3_aa: CASIMEGQWGYNEQYF; cdr3_nt: TGTGCCAGCATCATGGAGGGACAGTGGGGCTACAATGAGCAGTACTTC
v_call: TRBV7-2; d_call: TRBD1; clone_size: few; j_call: TRBJ1-2; cdr3_aa: CASSFYLGGTGAYGYTF; cdr3_nt: TGTGCCAGCAGCTTTTACTTGGGGGGCACAGGGGCCTATGGCTACACCTTC
v_call: TRBV4-3; d_call: .; clone_size: few; j_call: TRBJ1-2; cdr3_aa: CASSQAADGLYYGYTF; cdr3_nt: TGCGCCAGCAGCCAAGCCGCGGACGGACTTTACTATGGCTACACCTTC
v_call: TRBV6-4; d_call: .; clone_size: .; j_call: TRBJ2-5; cdr3_aa: CASSDSRSSNEQYF; cdr3_nt: TGTGCCAGCAGTGACTCGAGATCCAGCAATGAGCAGTACTTC
v_call: TRBV5-1; d_call: TRBD1; clone_size: few; j_call: TRBJ1-2; cdr3_aa: CASSFGDSANYGYTF; cdr3_nt: TGCGCCAGCAGCTTTGGGGACAGTGCTAACTATGGCTACACCTTC
v_call: TRBV27; d_call: TRBD1; clone_size: few; j_call: TRBJ1-2; cdr3_aa: CASSLSGQVFGYTF; cdr3_nt: TGTGCCAGCAGTTTAAGTGGACAGGTATTCGGCTACACCTTC
v_call: TRBV6-5; d_call: .; clone_size: .; j_call: TRBJ2-7; cdr3_aa: CASIGGREQYF; cdr3_nt: TGTGCCAGCATCGGGGGGCGAGAGCAGTACTTC
v_call: TRBV19; d_call: .; clone_size: .; j_call: TRBJ1-4; cdr3_aa: CASSARTAYNEKLFF; cdr3_nt: TGTGCCAGTAGTGCCCGGACAGCCTATAATGAAAAACTGTTTTTT
v_call: TRBV14; d_call: TRBD2; clone_size: .; j_call: TRBJ2-2; cdr3_aa: CASRKGGGTGELFF; cdr3_nt: TGTGCCAGCAGAAAAGGCGGGGGCACCGGGGAGCTGTTTTTT
v_call: TRBV4-2; d_call: .; clone_size: many; j_call: TRBJ1-2; cdr3_aa: CASSQAPPTLYGYTF; cdr3_nt: TGTGCCAGCAGCCAAGCACCTCCGACACTATATGGCTACACCTTC
v_call: TRBV20-1; d_call: .; clone_size: few; j_call: TRBJ1-5; cdr3_aa: CSASPPGPNQPQHF; cdr3_nt: TGCAGTGCTAGCCCCCCAGGCCCTAATCAGCCCCAGCATTTT
v_call: TRBV29-1; d_call: .; clone_size: many; j_call: TRBJ2-1; cdr3_aa: CSVGGRTDNEQFF; cdr3_nt: TGCAGCGTTGGGGGACGGACAGACAATGAGCAGTTCTTC
v_call: TRBV12-3/TRBV12-4; d_call: .; clone_size: .; j_call: TRBJ1-2; cdr3_aa: CASSGRRAPKKQGVNYGYTF; cdr3_nt: TGTGCCAGCAGTGGACGACGGGCGCCCAAGAAACAGGGCGTGAACTATGGCTACACCTTC
v_call: TRBV7-2; d_call: TRBD1; clone_size: .; j_call: TRBJ1-1; cdr3_aa: CASSLFGTGGQEAFF; cdr3_nt: TGTGCCAGCAGCTTATTTGGGACAGGGGGTCAGGAAGCTTTCTTT
v_call: TRBV4-2; d_call: .; clone_size: few; j_call: TRBJ2-1; cdr3_aa: CASSQTGTGEQFF; cdr3_nt: TGTGCCAGCAGCCAAACCGGGACTGGGGAGCAGTTCTTC
v_call: TRBV20-1; d_call: .; clone_size: .; j_call: TRBJ2-5; cdr3_aa: CSAVGMLQETQYF; cdr3_nt: TGCAGTGCTGTCGGGATGTTGCAAGAGACCCAGTACTTC
v_call: TRBV27; d_call: TRBD1; clone_size: once; j_call: TRBJ1-1; cdr3_aa: CASGRQGHTEAFF; cdr3_nt: TGTGCCAGCGGGCGACAGGGCCACACTGAAGCTTTCTTT
v_call: TRBV12-3/TRBV12-4; d_call: .; clone_size: .; j_call: TRBJ1-1; cdr3_aa: CASGLPSEAFF; cdr3_nt: TGTGCCAGCGGACTGCCCAGTGAAGCTTTCTTT
v_call: TRBV7-2; d_call: .; clone_size: .; j_call: TRBJ1-1; cdr3_aa: CASSLVRRGEETEAFF; cdr3_nt: TGTGCCAGCAGCTTAGTTAGGCGGGGGGAGGAGACTGAAGCTTTCTTT
v_call: TRBV6-6; d_call: .; clone_size: .; j_call: TRBJ1-1; cdr3_aa: CTSRPGNTEAFF; cdr3_nt: TGTACCAGCAGACCCGGGAACACTGAAGCTTTCTTT
v_call: TRBV5-1; d_call: .; clone_size: .; j_call: TRBJ1-4; cdr3_aa: CASSLAGRVGMATNEKLFF; cdr3_nt: TGCGCCAGCAGCTTGGCGGGCAGAGTGGGGATGGCAACTAATGAAAAACTGTTTTTT
v_call: TRBV18; d_call: .; clone_size: once; j_call: TRBJ1-2; cdr3_aa: CASSRGTGSYYGYTF; cdr3_nt: TGTGCCAGCTCACGGGGAACAGGGTCCTACTATGGCTACACCTTC
v_call: TRBV2; d_call: TRBD1; clone_size: .; j_call: TRBJ1-1; cdr3_aa: CASQTGVNTEAFF; cdr3_nt: TGTGCCAGCCAGACAGGGGTGAACACTGAAGCTTTCTTT
v_call: TRBV20-1; d_call: .; clone_size: .; j_call: TRBJ2-7; cdr3_aa: CSAREAVGGRSSYEQYF; cdr3_nt: TGCAGTGCTAGAGAAGCGGTCGGCGGGCGCAGCTCCTACGAGCAGTACTTC
v_call: TRBV10-3; d_call: .; clone_size: few; j_call: TRBJ2-3; cdr3_aa: CAIRRSIEGTDTQYF; cdr3_nt: TGTGCCATCAGAAGGAGCATTGAGGGCACAGATACGCAGTATTTT
v_call: TRBV5-1; d_call: .; clone_size: .; j_call: TRBJ1-5; cdr3_aa: CASSLGPVGTNQPQHF; cdr3_nt: TGCGCCAGCAGCTTAGGGCCGGTCGGGACCAATCAGCCCCAGCATTTT
v_call: TRBV2; d_call: .; clone_size: .; j_call: TRBJ2-1; cdr3_aa: CASTSDSQSYNEQFF; cdr3_nt: TGTGCCAGCACCTCAGACAGTCAATCCTACAATGAGCAGTTCTTC
v_call: TRBV20-1; d_call: .; clone_size: .; j_call: TRBJ2-2; cdr3_aa: CSAGTGTKNTGELFF; cdr3_nt: TGCAGTGCTGGGACCGGGACCAAAAACACCGGGGAGCTGTTTTTT
v_call: TRBV12-3/TRBV12-4; d_call: .; clone_size: once; j_call: TRBJ2-1; cdr3_aa: CASRVQENEQFF; cdr3_nt: TGTGCCAGCAGGGTACAGGAAAATGAGCAGTTCTTC
v_call: TRBV7-8; d_call: TRBD2; clone_size: many; j_call: TRBJ2-3; cdr3_aa: CASSHRLAKDTQYF; cdr3_nt: TGTGCCAGCAGCCATCGACTAGCGAAAGATACGCAGTATTTT
v_call: TRBV20-1; d_call: .; clone_size: .; j_call: TRBJ2-3; cdr3_aa: CGARDGGDGGDTQYF; cdr3_nt: TGCGGTGCTAGAGATGGCGGGGATGGTGGAGATACGCAGTATTTT
v_call: TRBV7-9; d_call: .; clone_size: .; j_call: TRBJ2-5; cdr3_aa: CASSLSAPPQETQYF; cdr3_nt: TGTGCCAGCAGCTTATCGGCCCCTCCCCAAGAGACCCAGTACTTC
v_call: TRBV29-1; d_call: .; clone_size: once; j_call: TRBJ1-1; cdr3_aa: CSVGRMNSEAFF; cdr3_nt: TGCAGCGTTGGGCGTATGAACTCTGAAGCTTTCTTT
v_call: TRBV7-2; d_call: TRBD2; clone_size: .; j_call: TRBJ2-2; cdr3_aa: CASSLFSGSSSAAGELFF; cdr3_nt: TGTGCCAGCAGCTTATTTAGCGGGAGCTCTAGCGCCGCCGGGGAGCTGTTTTTT
v_call: TRBV6-5; d_call: .; clone_size: few; j_call: TRBJ1-1; cdr3_aa: CASSPPGRGAIPEAFF; cdr3_nt: TGTGCCAGCAGTCCACCAGGTCGGGGGGCCATCCCTGAAGCTTTCTTT
v_call: TRBV4-3; d_call: .; clone_size: few; j_call: TRBJ2-4; cdr3_aa: CASSQDLGQKNIQYF; cdr3_nt: TGCGCCAGCAGCCAAGATCTAGGGCAGAAAAACATTCAGTACTTC
v_call: TRBV20-1; d_call: .; clone_size: .; j_call: TRBJ1-5; cdr3_aa: CSASQPGVSNQPQHF; cdr3_nt: TGCAGTGCTAGTCAGCCAGGGGTTAGCAATCAGCCCCAGCATTTT
v_call: TRBV6-2/TRBV6-3; d_call: .; clone_size: few; j_call: TRBJ2-7; cdr3_aa: CASSYIRGRIGGYEQYF; cdr3_nt: TGTGCCAGCAGTTACATACGGGGCCGCATCGGGGGCTACGAGCAGTACTTC
v_call: TRBV12-3/TRBV12-4; d_call: .; clone_size: .; j_call: TRBJ2-1; cdr3_aa: CASSSSRAGEQFF; cdr3_nt: TGTGCCAGCAGTTCCTCCAGGGCTGGTGAGCAGTTCTTC
v_call: TRBV3-1; d_call: TRBD1; clone_size: .; j_call: TRBJ1-2; cdr3_aa: CASSQGQGDHGYTF; cdr3_nt: TGTGCCAGCAGCCAAGGACAGGGAGACCATGGCTACACCTTC
v_call: TRBV4-1; d_call: .; clone_size: .; j_call: TRBJ1-5; cdr3_aa: CASSLGTLRVSNQPQHF; cdr3_nt: TGCGCCAGCAGCCTCGGGACCCTTAGGGTTAGCAATCAGCCCCAGCATTTT
v_call: TRBV4-3; d_call: TRBD1; clone_size: .; j_call: TRBJ1-2; cdr3_aa: CASSQVTGYYTF; cdr3_nt: TGCGCCAGCAGCCAAGTGACAGGGTACTACACCTTC
v_call: TRBV6-2/TRBV6-3; d_call: TRBD2; clone_size: .; j_call: TRBJ2-7; cdr3_aa: CASSGGLAAYEQYF; cdr3_nt: TGTGCCAGCAGCGGCGGACTAGCGGCCTACGAGCAGTACTTC